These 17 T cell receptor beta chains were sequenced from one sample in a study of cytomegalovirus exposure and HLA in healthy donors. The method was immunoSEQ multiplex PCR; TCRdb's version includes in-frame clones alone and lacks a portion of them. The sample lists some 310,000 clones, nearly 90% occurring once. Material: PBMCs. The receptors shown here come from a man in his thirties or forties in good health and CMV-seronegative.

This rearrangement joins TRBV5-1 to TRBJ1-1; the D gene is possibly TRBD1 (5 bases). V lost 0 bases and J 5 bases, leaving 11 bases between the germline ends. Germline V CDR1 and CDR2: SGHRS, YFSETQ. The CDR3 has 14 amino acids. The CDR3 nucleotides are TGCGCCAGCAGCTTGGGAGGCAGGGATACTGAAGCTTTCTTT. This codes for CASSLGGRDTEAFF.

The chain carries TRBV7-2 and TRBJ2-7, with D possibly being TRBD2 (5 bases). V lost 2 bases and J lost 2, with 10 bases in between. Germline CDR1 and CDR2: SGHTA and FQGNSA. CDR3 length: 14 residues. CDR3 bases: TGTGCCAGCAGCTTAACTAGGGTCACCTACGAGCAGTACTTC. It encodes CASSLTRVTYEQYF.

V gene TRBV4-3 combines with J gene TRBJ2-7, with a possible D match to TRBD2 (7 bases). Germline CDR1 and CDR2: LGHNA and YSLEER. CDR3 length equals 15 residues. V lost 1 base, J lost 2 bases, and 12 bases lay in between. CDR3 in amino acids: CASSQVRGGAYEQYF. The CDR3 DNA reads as TGCGCCAGCAGCCAAGTCAGGGGAGGGGCCTACGAGCAGTACTTC.

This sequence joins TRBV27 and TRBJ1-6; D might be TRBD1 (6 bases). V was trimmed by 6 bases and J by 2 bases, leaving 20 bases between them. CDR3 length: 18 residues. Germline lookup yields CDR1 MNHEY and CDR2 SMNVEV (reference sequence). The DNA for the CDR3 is TGTGCCAGCAGCCTTCGGGGGGCCGGGGGGCCCTATAATTCACCCCTCCACTTT. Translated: CASSLRGAGGPYNSPLHF.

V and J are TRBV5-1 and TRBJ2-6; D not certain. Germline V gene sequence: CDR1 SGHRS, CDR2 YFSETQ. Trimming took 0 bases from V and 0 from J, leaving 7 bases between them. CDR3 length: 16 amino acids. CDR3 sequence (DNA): TGCGCCAGCAGCTTGGATGCTAGCTCTGGGGCCAACGTCCTGACTTTC. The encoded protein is CASSLDASSGANVLTF.

For the CDR3, the DNA is TGTGCCAGCAGTGAAGATGTCGGGGATATGAATGAAAAACTGTTTTTT. Translated, it gives CASSEDVGDMNEKLFF. This rearrangement joins TRBV6-1 to TRBJ1-4; no firm D call. The germline V gene encodes CDR1 MNHNS and CDR2 SASEGT. The CDR3 runs to 16 residues. Trimming pared 1 base from V and 5 bases from J, leaving 14 bases between.

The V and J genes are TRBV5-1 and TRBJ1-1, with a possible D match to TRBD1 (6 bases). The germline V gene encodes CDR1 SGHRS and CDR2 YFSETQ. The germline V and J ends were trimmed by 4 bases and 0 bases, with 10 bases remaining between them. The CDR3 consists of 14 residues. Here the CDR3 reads CASSPGHLNTEAFF. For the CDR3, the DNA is TGCGCCAGCAGCCCGGGACATCTGAACACTGAAGCTTTCTTT.

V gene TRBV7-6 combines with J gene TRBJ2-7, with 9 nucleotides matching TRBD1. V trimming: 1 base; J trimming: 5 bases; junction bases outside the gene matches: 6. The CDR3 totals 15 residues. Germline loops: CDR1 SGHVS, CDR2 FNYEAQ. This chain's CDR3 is CASSLEGQGYDEQYF. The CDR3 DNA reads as TGTGCCAGCAGCTTAGAGGGACAGGGCTATGACGAGCAGTACTTC.

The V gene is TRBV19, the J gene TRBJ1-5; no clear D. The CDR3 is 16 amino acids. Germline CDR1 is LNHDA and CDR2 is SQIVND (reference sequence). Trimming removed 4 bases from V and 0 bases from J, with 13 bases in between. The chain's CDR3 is CASSKFGEGSNQPQHF. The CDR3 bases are TGTGCCAGTAGTAAATTTGGGGAGGGTAGCAATCAGCCCCAGCATTTT.

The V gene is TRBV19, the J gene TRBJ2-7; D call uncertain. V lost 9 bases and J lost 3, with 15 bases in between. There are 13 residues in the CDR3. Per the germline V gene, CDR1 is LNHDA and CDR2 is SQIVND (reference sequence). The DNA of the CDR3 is TGTGCCAGCTCCCCAGGTCCGGTCTACGAGCAGTACTTC. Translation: CASSPGPVYEQYF.

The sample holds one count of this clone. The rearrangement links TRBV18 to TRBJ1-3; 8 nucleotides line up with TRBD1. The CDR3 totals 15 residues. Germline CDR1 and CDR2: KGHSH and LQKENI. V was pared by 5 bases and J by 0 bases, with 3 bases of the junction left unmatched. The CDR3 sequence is CASSADRGSGNTIYF. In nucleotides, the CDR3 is TGTGCCAGCTCAGCCGACAGGGGCTCTGGAAACACCATATATTTT.

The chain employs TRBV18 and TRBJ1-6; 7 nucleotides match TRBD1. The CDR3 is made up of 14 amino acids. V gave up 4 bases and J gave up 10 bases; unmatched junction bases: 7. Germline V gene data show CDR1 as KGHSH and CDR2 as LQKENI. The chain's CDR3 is CASSQQGMGSPLHF. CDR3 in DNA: TGTGCCAGCTCACAACAGGGGATGGGCTCACCCCTCCACTTT.

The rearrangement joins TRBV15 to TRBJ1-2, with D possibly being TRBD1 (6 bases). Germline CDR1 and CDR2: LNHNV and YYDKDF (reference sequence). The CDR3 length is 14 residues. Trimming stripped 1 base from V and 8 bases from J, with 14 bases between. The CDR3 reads CATSRVTQGVGYTF. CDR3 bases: TGTGCCACCAGCAGAGTTACACAGGGAGTCGGCTACACCTTC. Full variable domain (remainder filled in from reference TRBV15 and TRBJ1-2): DAMVIQNPRYQVTQFGKPVTLSCSQTLNHNVMYWYQQKSSQAPKLLFHYYDKDFNNEADTPDNFQSRRPNTSFCFLDIRSPGLGDTAMYLCATSRVTQGVGYTFGSGTRLTVV.

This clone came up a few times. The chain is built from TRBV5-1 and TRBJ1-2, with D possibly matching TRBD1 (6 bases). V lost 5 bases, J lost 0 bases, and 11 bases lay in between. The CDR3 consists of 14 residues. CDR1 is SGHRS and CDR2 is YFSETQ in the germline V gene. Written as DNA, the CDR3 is TGCGCCAGCAGGCTGGACAGAGCTAACTATGGCTACACCTTC. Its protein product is CASRLDRANYGYTF.

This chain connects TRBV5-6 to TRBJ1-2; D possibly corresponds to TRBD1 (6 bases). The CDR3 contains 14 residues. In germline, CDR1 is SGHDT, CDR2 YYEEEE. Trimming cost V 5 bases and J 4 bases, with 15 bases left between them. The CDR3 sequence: CASSYARGSYGYTF. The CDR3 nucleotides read TGTGCCAGCAGTTACGCCAGGGGCTCCTATGGCTACACCTTC.

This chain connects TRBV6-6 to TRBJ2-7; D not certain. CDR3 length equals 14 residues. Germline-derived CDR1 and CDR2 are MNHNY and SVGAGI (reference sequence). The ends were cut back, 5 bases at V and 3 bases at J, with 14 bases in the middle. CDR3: CASSKETDSYEQYF. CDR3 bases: TGTGCCAGCAGTAAGGAGACGGATAGCTACGAGCAGTACTTC.

The CDR3 loop is CASSEIGQGKQYGYTF. The CDR3 DNA sequence: TGTGCCAGCAGCGAGATAGGACAGGGCAAACAATATGGCTACACCTTC. The chain uses TRBV11-2 and TRBJ1-2; the match to TRBD1 covers 8 bases. The germline V gene encodes CDR1 SGHAT and CDR2 FQNNGV. The CDR3 covers 16 residues. After removal of 5 bases from V and 5 bases from J, the junction contained 13 bases not matched to a gene.